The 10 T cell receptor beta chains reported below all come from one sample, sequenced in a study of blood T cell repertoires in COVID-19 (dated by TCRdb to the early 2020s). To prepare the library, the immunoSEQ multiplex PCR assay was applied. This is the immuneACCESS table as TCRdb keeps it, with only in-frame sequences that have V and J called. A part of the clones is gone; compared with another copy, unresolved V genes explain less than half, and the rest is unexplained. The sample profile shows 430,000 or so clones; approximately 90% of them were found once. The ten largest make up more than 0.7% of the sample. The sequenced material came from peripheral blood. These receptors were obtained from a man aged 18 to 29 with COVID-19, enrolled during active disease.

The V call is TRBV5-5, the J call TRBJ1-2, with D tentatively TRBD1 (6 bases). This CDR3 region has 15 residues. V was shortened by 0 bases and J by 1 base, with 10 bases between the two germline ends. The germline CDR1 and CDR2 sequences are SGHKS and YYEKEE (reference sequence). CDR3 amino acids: CASSLAGTNNYGYTF. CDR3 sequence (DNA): TGTGCCAGCAGCTTGGCAGGGACAAATAACTATGGCTACACCTTC.

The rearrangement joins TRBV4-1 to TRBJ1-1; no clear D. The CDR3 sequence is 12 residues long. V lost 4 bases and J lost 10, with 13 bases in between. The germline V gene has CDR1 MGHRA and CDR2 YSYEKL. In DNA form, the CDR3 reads TGCGCCAGCAGCCCCGACACATTAGGAGCTTTCTTT. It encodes CASSPDTLGAFF.

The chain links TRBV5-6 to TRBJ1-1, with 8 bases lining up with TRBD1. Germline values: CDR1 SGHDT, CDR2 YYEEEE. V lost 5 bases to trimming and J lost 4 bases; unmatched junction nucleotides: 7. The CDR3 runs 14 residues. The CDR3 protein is CASRVTGGGTEAFF. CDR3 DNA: TGTGCCAGCAGAGTAACAGGGGGAGGCACTGAAGCTTTCTTT.

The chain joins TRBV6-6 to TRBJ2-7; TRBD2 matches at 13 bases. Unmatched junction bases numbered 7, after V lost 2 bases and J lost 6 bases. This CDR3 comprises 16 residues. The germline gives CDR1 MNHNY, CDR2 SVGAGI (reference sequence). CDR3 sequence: CASSYTSGGARSEQYF. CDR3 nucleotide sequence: TGTGCCAGCAGTTACACTAGCGGGGGGGCGAGATCCGAGCAGTACTTC.

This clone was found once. CDR3 nucleotide sequence: TGTGCCAGCAGCTTGGCCGGGTCTAATGAGCAGTTCTTC. Its translation is CASSLAGSNEQFF. The V gene is TRBV5-4, the J gene TRBJ2-1; D gene uncertain. Germline loops: CDR1 SGHNT, CDR2 YYREEE (reference sequence). The V and J ends lost 0 bases and 7 bases respectively, with 8 bases between them. The CDR3 is 13 residues long. Drawing the rest from reference TRBV5-4 and TRBJ2-1, the complete variable domain is ETGVTQSPTHLIKTRGQQVTLRCSSQSGHNTVSWYQQALGQGPQFIFQYYREEENGRGNFPPRFSGLQFPNYSSELNVNALELDDSALYLCASSLAGSNEQFFGPGTRLTVL.

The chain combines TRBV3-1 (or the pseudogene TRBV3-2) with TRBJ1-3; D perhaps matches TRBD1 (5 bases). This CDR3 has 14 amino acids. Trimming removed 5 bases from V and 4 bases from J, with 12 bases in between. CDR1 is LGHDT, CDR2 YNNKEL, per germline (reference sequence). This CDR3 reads CASSVGTDGNTIYF. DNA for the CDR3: TGTGCCAGCAGCGTTGGGACTGACGGAAACACCATATATTTT.

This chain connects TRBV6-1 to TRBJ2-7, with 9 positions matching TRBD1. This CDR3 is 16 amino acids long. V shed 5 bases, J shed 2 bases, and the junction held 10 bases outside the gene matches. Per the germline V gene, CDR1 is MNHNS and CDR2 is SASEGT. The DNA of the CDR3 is TGTGCCAGCAGTCAAGTTCCGGGACAGGGCCCCTACGAGCAGTACTTC. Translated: CASSQVPGQGPYEQYF.

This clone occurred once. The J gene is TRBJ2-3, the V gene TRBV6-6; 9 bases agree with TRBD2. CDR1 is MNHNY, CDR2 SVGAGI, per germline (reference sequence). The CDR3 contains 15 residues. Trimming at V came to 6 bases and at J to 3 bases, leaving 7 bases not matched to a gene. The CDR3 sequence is CASRLETSGTDTQYF. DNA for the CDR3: TGTGCCAGCAGACTGGAGACTAGCGGTACAGATACGCAGTATTTT.

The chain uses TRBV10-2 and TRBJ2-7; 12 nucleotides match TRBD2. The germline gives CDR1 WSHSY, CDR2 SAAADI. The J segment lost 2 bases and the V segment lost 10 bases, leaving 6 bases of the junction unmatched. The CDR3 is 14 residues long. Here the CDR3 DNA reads TGCGCCACTCGGACTAGCGGGGATGCCTACGAGCAGTACTTC. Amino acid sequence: CATRTSGDAYEQYF.

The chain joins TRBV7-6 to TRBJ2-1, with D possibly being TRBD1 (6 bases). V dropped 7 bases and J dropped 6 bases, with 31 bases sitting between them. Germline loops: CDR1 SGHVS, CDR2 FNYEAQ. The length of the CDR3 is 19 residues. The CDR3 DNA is TGTGCCAGCACCCCTTCCCCCGTCACAGTCAGGGGAGAGGGCAATGAGCAGTTCTTC. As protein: CASTPSPVTVRGEGNEQFF.